The source of this TCR beta chain is a study of blood T cells in healthy people across ages. Overall study findings and caveats: Relative to aged donors, long-lived donors carried more naive CD4+ cells and displayed higher diversity.

This CDR3 has 15 amino acids. V lost 3 bases and J 0 bases, leaving 6 bases between the germline ends. Germline CDR1 reads MGHDK; CDR2 reads SYGVNS. As for this clonotype: Its antigen is undetermined.

With a J-beta primer mix and a sample-barcoded 5' primer, a second PCR ran about 6 to 11 cycles. In TCRdb, the 5' RACE reads were re-called with MiXCR into one record per CDR3 protein. The sample holds about 1,800,000 distinct CDR3 sequences, 25% to 30% seen once. The sample providers were healthy Caucasian people from Russia, aged roughly 6 to 90. What was sequenced was blood. This chain joins TRBV25-1 and TRBJ1-6; D is ambiguous. The receptor was derived from a young woman in good health. The CDR3 region has the DNA TGTGCCAGCAGTGAGGCACGCTCCTATAATTCACCCCTCCACTTT. This encodes CASSEARSYNSPLHF. The full variable domain, its missing parts supplied by reference TRBV25-1 and TRBJ1-6, is EADIYQTPRYLVIGTGKKITLECSQTMGHDKMYWYQQDPGMELHLIHYSYGVNSTEKGDLSSESTVSRIRTEHFPLTLESARPSHTSQYLCASSEARSYNSPLHFGNGTRLTVT.